This TCR beta chain was documented in a study of OX40 agonist ivuxolimab in advanced cancers. Looking at the study overall: The costimulatory receptor OX40 (CD134) was targeted by ivuxolimab, a fully human IgG2 agonistic monoclonal antibody. Of the approximately 50 dose-escalation patients, hepatocellular carcinoma was present in approximately 20, melanoma in some 15, renal cell carcinoma in 9 and head and neck cancer in 9. The dose-escalation cohort was 80% to 90% male with a mean age of about 60 years, ranging from roughly 23 to 80. Partial responses occurred in three dose-escalation patients: two with cutaneous melanoma and one with hepatocellular carcinoma. Intravenous ivuxolimab was administered to patients every 2 weeks at six dose levels: 0.01, 0.1, 0.3, 1.5, 3 and 10 mg/kg. The purpose of peripheral TCRbeta sequencing was to test whether ivuxolimab changed TCR sequence diversity and led to clonal T-cell expansion. The paper covers the monotherapy dose-escalation part of the phase I ivuxolimab trial, which included N of about 50 patients. Patients were allowed to have had prior anti-PD-1, anti-PD-L1 or anti-CTLA-4 therapy, and approximately 37% of the dose-escalation patients had been treated with checkpoint inhibitors.

Patients with a history of autoimmune disease or receiving systemic immunosuppression were excluded from the trial. Peripheral blood for TCR sequencing was collected from all dose cohorts at baseline, on cycle 4 day 1, and on cycle 7 day 1. The samples were drawn from a first-in-human, open-label, multicenter phase I dose-escalation trial of ivuxolimab. The trial enrolled adults with locally advanced or metastatic head and neck squamous cell, hepatocellular, melanoma or renal cell carcinoma. Before TCR sequencing, CD4+ and CD8+ T cells were separately sorted from peripheral blood. On this clone itself: Its binding antigen is unknown. It has no much larger one-base neighbor in the sample; base qualities were not kept.

At the junction V is shortened by 5 bases and J by 8 bases; bases outside the gene matches: 5. The CDR3 goes from the cysteine to the phenylalanine over 13 residues. Only the CDR3 part of the read is kept: 39 bases, read in frame from the first base. From the germline V gene, CDR1 is MRHNA and CDR2 is SNTAGT. Broader findings and caveats from the paper: In the 0.1-3.0 mg/kg groups, partial responders had among the lowest normalized peripheral clonal expansion, particularly in CD8+ T cells. At doses of 0.1 to 3.0 mg/kg, clonal expansion of both CD4+ and CD8+ T cells in blood was seen between baseline and week 6. Antigen specificity was not determined for the clonally expanded peripheral T cells. After ivuxolimab, more expanded clones were found on average in CD8+ T cells than in CD4+ T cells. Low levels of normalized T-cell clonal expansion were also seen in some patients who did not respond.

To sequence the TCRbeta CDR3 region, genomic DNA was isolated from the sorted cells. The immunoSEQ Assay was used for sequencing of TCRbeta CDR3 regions. In TCRdb, the immuneACCESS table is reduced to in-frame sequences with V and J assigned. These tables do not hold every clone; where another copy was compared, an unresolved V gene accounts for under half, and the others remain unexplained. For this sample the table gives tens of thousands of clones, of which nearly 75% were detected only once. The ten biggest clones cover around 21% of the sample. This sequence was found in an adult with an advanced solid tumor such as melanoma, head and neck, liver or kidney cancer. The V and J genes are TRBV6-4 and TRBJ1-2; 10 central nucleotides agree with TRBD1. The sequenced sample was CD4+ or CD8+ T cells sorted from blood, obtained in a trial of the OX40 agonist ivuxolimab. CDR3 sequence: CASSPDRGGGYTF. The DNA sequence reads TGTGCCAGCAGTCCGGACAGGGGGGGAGGCTACACCTTC.